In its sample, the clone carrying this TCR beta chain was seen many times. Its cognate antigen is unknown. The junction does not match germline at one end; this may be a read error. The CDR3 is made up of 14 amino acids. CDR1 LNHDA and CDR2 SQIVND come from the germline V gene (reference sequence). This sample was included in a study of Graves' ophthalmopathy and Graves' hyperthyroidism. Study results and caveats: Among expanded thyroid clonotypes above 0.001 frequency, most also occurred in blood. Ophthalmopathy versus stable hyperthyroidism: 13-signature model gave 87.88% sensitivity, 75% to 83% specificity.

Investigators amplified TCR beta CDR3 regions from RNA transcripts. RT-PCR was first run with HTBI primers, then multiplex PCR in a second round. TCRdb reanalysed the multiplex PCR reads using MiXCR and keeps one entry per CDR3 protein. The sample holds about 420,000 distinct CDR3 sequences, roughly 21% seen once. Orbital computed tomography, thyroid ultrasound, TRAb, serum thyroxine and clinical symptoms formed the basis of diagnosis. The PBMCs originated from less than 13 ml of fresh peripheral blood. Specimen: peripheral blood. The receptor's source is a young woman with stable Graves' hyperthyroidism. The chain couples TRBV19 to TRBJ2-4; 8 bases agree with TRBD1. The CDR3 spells CASRPGQDVYIKYF. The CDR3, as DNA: TGTGCCAGTAGGCCGGGACAGGATGTATACATTAAGTACTTC.